The rows below give T cell receptor beta chains drawn from one sample of a study of cytomegalovirus exposure and HLA in healthy donors. TCRdb keeps only in-frame clones here, not all; method: immunoSEQ multiplex PCR. The sample has 90,000 to 130,000 clones, approximately 85% seen once; the top ten hold roughly 3%. The sequenced sample consisted of PBMCs. Source of these receptors: a woman aged 18-30 years in good health and CMV-seronegative. The CDR3 runs from the conserved cysteine through the conserved F or W. A D gene is named only where the DNA matches it firmly.

DNA: TGTGCAAGCGGGGCAGGGGGCCTATACAATGAGCAGTTCTTC
CDR3: CASGAGGLYNEQFF
D: .
V: TRBV28
J: TRBJ2-1

DNA: TGTGCCAGCAGACATGACAGGGCAAGAAGAGAAAAACTGTTTTTT
CDR3: CASRHDRARREKLFF
D: TRBD1
V: TRBV6-5
J: TRBJ1-4

DNA: TGTGCCTGGAGTGTACACAGGGACGAGCAGTACTTC
CDR3: CAWSVHRDEQYF
D: .
V: TRBV30
J: TRBJ2-7

DNA: TGTGCCAGCAGTGAAGGACTTGGGCAGTACTTC
CDR3: CASSEGLGQYF
D: .
V: TRBV6-1
J: TRBJ2-7

DNA: TGCGCCAGCTCGGACGGGATCTATGGCTACACCTTC
CDR3: CASSDGIYGYTF
D: .
V: TRBV5-1
J: TRBJ1-2

DNA: TGTGCCAGCAGCCAAGGGCAGGGGGGCACCGGGGAGCTGTTTTTT
CDR3: CASSQGQGGTGELFF
D: .
V: TRBV14
J: TRBJ2-2

DNA: TGTGCCAGCAGCTTAGGGAGGACAGGGGTCAGCGATTCACCCCTCCACTTT
CDR3: CASSLGRTGVSDSPLHF
D: TRBD1
V: TRBV11-2
J: TRBJ1-6

DNA: TGTGCCAGCAAGCCGGCTAGCAATGAGCAGTTCTTC
CDR3: CASKPASNEQFF
D: .
V: TRBV2
J: TRBJ2-1

DNA: TGTGCCACCTCGGGACAGCGATCCTACGAGCAGTACTTC
CDR3: CATSGQRSYEQYF
D: TRBD1
V: TRBV15
J: TRBJ2-7

DNA: TGTGCCAGCAGTGAGCTAGCGGGGGGGTTTGGTGAGCAGTTCTTC
CDR3: CASSELAGGFGEQFF
D: TRBD2
V: TRBV6-1
J: TRBJ2-1

DNA: TGCGCCAGCAGCTTGGCCGGGGGGACGCAAGAGACCCAGTACTTC
CDR3: CASSLAGGTQETQYF
D: TRBD2
V: TRBV5-1
J: TRBJ2-5

DNA: TGTGCCAGTAGTACCCGGACAGGACGGACGGGTTCACCCCTCCACTTT
CDR3: CASSTRTGRTGSPLHF
D: TRBD1
V: TRBV19
J: TRBJ1-6

DNA: TGTGCCACCTCTCGGGAGCCGAACACTGAAGCTTTCTTT
CDR3: CATSREPNTEAFF
D: .
V: TRBV6-9
J: TRBJ1-1

DNA: TGTGCCAGCAAGAGGATTTTGGAGACCCAGTACTTC
CDR3: CASKRILETQYF
D: .
V: TRBV28
J: TRBJ2-5